This T cell receptor (beta chain) was observed in a study of OX40 agonist ivuxolimab in advanced cancers. V shed 5 bases, J shed 5 bases, and the junction held 11 bases outside the gene matches. This CDR3 comprises 15 residues. Germline lookup yields CDR1 MGHDK and CDR2 SYGVNS. Sequencing used immunoSEQ multiplex PCR; TCRdb keeps in-frame clones, though not all of them. Seen here are 40,000 to 55,000 clones, about 90% observed once, and the top ten hold 6%. The TCR comes from an adult with an advanced solid tumor such as melanoma, head and neck, liver or kidney cancer. The sequencing used CD4+ or CD8+ T cells sorted from blood, collected in a trial of the OX40 agonist ivuxolimab. The gene calls are TRBV25-1 and TRBJ2-5; 7 nucleotides agree with TRBD2. Written as DNA, the CDR3 is TGTGCCAGCAGTAGGAACCGACTAGCTCAGGAGACCCAGTACTTC. Amino acid sequence: CASSRNRLAQETQYF.